This T cell receptor beta chain appears in the sequencing data of a study of Graves' ophthalmopathy and Graves' hyperthyroidism. RNA transcripts yielded amplified TCR beta CDR3 regions. The authors performed first-round RT-PCR with HTBI primers and then a second-round multiplex PCR. One entry per CDR3 protein, called by TCRdb with MiXCR from the multiplex PCR reads. The top ten hold approximately 6.9% of the sample, which has hundreds of thousands of distinct CDR3 sequences, approximately 22% seen once. At least ten counts were recorded for this clonotype. The source material was peripheral blood. The sequence came from a woman aged 18-29 years with stable Graves' hyperthyroidism. Some clones in this sample may be carry-over from other donors' samples.

The CDR3 bases are TGTGCCAGCAGCTTACAACAGAGAGATTCACCCCTCCACTTT. Translated, it gives CASSLQQRDSPLHF. The chain has TRBV7-3 and TRBJ1-6; D ambiguous. The CDR3 is made up of 14 amino acids. Per the germline V gene, CDR1 is SGHTA and CDR2 is FQGTGA. The ends were cut back, 2 bases at V and 8 bases at J, with 10 bases in the middle. The full variable domain, with the rest looked up from reference TRBV7-3 and TRBJ1-6, is GAGVSQTPSNKVTEKGKYVELRCDPISGHTALYWYRQSLGQGPEFLIYFQGTGAADDSGLPNDRFFAVRPEGSVSTLKIQRTERGDSAVYLCASSLQQRDSPLHFGNGTRLTVT.